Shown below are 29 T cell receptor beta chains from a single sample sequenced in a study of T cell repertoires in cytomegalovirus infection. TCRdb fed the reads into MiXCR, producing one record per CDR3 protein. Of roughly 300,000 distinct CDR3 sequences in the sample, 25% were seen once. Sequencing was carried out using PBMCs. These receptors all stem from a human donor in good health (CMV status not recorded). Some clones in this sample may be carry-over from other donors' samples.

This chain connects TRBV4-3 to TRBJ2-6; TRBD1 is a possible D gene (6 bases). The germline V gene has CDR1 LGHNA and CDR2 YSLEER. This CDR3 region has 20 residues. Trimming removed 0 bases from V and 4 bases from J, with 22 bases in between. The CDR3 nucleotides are TGCGCCAGCAGCCAAGATCAATTTAGGGGGAAGTTTTTGGGGGCCAACGTCCTGACTTTC. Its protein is CASSQDQFRGKFLGANVLTF.

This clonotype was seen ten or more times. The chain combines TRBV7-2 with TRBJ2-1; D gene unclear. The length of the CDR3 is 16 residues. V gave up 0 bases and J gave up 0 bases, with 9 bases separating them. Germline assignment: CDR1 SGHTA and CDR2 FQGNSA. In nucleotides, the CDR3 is TGTGCCAGCAGCTTAGCTGGCATCAGCTCCTACAATGAGCAGTTCTTC. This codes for CASSLAGISSYNEQFF. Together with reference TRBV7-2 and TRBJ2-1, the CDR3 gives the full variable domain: GAGVSQSPSNKVTEKGKDVELRCDPISGHTALYWYRQSLGQGLEFLIYFQGNSAPDKSGLPSDRFSAERTGGSVSTLTIQRTQQEDSAVYLCASSLAGISSYNEQFFGPGTRLTVL.

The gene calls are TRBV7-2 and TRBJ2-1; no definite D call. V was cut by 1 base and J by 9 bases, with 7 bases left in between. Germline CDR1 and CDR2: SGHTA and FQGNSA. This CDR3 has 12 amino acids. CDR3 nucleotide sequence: TGTGCCAGCAGCTTAGAAAGTCTTGAGCAGTTCTTC. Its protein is CASSLESLEQFF.

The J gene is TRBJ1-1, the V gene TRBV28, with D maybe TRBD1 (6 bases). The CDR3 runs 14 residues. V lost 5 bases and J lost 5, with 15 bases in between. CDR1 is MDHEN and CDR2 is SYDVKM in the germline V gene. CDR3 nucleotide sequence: TGTGCCAGCAGTATCCTACAGGGCAGAACTGAAGCTTTCTTT. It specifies CASSILQGRTEAFF. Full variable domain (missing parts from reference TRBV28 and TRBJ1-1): DVKVTQSSRYLVKRTGEKVFLECVQDMDHENMFWYRQDPGLGLRLIYFSYDVKMKEKGDIPEGYSVSREKKERFSLILESASTNQTSMYLCASSILQGRTEAFFGQGTRLTVV.

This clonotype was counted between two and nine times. The CDR3 is CASSEDLAGASGTQYF. In DNA, the CDR3 is TGTGCCAGCAGTGAAGATCTAGCGGGGGCCTCGGGAACCCAGTACTTC. V gene TRBV2 combines with J gene TRBJ2-5; 10 nucleotides match TRBD2. Germline CDR1 reads SNHLY; CDR2 reads FYNNEI. This CDR3 region has 16 residues. V lost 1 base, J lost 8 bases, and 10 bases stayed unmatched.

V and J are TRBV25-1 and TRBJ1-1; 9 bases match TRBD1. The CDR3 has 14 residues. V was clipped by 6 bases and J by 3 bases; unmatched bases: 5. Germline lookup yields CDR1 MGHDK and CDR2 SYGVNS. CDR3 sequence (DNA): TGTGCCAGCAGGAGGGGGACAGGGTACACTGAAGCTTTCTTT. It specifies CASRRGTGYTEAFF.

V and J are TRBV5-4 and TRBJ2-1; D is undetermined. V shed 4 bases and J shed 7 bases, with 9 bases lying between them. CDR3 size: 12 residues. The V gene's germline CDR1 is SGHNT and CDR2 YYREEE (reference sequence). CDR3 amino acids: CASSPNRNEQFF. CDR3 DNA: TGTGCCAGCAGCCCGAATAGGAATGAGCAGTTCTTC.

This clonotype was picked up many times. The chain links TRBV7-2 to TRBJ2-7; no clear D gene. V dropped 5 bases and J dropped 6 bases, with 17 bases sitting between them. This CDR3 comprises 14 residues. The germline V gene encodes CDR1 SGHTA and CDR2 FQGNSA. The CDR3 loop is CASSALVLGSEQYF. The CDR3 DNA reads TGTGCCAGCAGCGCCTTAGTTCTAGGATCCGAGCAGTACTTC.

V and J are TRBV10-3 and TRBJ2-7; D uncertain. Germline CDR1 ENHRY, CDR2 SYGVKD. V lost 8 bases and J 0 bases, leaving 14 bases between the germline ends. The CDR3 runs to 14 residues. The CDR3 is CAIAAGPSSYEQYF. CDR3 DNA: TGTGCCATCGCTGCCGGGCCGAGCTCCTACGAGCAGTACTTC.

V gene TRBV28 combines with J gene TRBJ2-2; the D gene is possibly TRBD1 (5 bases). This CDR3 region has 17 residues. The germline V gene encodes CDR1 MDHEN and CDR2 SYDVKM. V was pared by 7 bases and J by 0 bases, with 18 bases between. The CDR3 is CASTRFKGFSNTGELFF. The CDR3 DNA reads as TGTGCCAGCACCAGATTCAAGGGGTTCTCGAACACCGGGGAGCTGTTTTTT.

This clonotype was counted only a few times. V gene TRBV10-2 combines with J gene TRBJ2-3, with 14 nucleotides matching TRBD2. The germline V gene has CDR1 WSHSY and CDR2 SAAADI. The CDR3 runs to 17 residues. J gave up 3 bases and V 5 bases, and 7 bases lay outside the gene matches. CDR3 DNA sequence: TGCGCCAGCAGTACCGGGACTAGCGGGAGAGGAACAGATACGCAGTATTTT. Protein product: CASSTGTSGRGTDTQYF.

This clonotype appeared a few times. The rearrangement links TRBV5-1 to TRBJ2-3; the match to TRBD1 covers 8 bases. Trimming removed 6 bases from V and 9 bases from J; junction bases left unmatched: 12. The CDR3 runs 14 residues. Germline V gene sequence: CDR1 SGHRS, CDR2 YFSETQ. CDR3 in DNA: TGCGCCAGCAACCCCGGGACAGGCTCGGAGACGCAGTATTTT. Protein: CASNPGTGSETQYF.

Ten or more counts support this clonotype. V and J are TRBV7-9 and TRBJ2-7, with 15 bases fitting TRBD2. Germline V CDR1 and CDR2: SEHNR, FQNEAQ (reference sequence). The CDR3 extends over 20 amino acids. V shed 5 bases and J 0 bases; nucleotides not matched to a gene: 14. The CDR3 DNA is TGTGCCAGCAGCCATAACCGGCCGGGACTAGCGGGGGGAGCCTCCTACGAGCAGTACTTC. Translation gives CASSHNRPGLAGGASYEQYF. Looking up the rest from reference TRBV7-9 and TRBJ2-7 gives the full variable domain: DTGVSQNPRHKITKRGQNVTFRCDPISEHNRLYWYRQTLGQGPEFLTYFQNEAQLEKSRLLSDRFSAERPKGSFSTLEIQRTEQGDSAMYLCASSHNRPGLAGGASYEQYFGPGTRLTVT.

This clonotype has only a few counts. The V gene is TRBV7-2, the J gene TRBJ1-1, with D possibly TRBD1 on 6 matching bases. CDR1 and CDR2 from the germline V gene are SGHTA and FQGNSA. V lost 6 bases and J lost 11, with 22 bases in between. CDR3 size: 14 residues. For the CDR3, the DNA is TGTGCCAGCAGAGAACAGGGCCCTCTCAAGGCCGCTTTCTTT. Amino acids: CASREQGPLKAAFF.

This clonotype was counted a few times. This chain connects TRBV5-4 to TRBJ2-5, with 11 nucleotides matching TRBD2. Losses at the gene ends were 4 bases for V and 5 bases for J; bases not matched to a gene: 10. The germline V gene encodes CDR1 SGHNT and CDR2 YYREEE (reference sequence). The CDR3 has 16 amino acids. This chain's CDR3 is CASSQPLAGGAETQYF. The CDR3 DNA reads TGTGCCAGCAGCCAACCCCTAGCGGGGGGTGCGGAGACCCAGTACTTC.

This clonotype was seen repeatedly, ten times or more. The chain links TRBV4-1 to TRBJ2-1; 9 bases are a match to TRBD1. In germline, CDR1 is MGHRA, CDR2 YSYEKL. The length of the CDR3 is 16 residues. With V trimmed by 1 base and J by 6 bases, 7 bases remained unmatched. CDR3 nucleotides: TGCGCCAGCAGCCAAGTAACAGGGGGCGTCCCCAATGAGCAGTTCTTC. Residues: CASSQVTGGVPNEQFF.

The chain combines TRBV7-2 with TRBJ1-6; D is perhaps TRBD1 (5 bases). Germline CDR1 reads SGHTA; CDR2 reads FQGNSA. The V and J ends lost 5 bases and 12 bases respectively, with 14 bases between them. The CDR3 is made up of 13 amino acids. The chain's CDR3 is CASSRDRSEPLHF. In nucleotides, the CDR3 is TGTGCCAGCAGCCGGGACCGTAGCGAACCCCTCCACTTT. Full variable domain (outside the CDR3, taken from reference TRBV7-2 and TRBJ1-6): GAGVSQSPSNKVTEKGKDVELRCDPISGHTALYWYRQSLGQGLEFLIYFQGNSAPDKSGLPSDRFSAERTGGSVSTLTIQRTQQEDSAVYLCASSRDRSEPLHFGNGTRLTVT.

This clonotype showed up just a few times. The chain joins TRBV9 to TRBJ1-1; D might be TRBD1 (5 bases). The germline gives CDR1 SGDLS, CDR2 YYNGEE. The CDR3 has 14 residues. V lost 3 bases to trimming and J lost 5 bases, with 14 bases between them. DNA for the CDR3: TGTGCCAGCAGCGAAGACTCCGGGGGAACTGAAGCTTTCTTT. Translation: CASSEDSGGTEAFF.

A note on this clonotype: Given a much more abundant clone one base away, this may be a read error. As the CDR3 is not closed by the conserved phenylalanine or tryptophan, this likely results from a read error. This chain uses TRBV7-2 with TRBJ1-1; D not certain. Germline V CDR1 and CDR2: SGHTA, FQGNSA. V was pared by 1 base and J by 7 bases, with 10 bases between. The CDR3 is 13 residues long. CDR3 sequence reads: CASSLVAGYEAFL. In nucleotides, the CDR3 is TGTGCCAGCAGCTTAGTAGCGGGTTATGAAGCTTTCTTG.

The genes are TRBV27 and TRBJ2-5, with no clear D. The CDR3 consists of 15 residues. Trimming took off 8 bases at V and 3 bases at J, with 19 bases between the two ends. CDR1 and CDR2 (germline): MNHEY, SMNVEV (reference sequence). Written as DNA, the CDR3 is TGTGCCAGCTTCAAATACCTAGGACCCGAAGAGACCCAGTACTTC. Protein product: CASFKYLGPEETQYF.

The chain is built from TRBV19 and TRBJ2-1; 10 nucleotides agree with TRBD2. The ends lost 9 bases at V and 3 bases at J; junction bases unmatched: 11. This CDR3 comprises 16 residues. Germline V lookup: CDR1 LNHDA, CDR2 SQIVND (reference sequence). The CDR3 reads CASTPAGLANYNEQFF. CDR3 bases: TGTGCCAGCACTCCGGCGGGACTAGCGAACTACAATGAGCAGTTCTTC.

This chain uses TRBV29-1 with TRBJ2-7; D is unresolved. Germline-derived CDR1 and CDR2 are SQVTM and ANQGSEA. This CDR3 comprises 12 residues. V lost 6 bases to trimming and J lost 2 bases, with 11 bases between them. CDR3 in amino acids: CSVPDGAYEQYF. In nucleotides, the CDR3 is TGCAGCGTCCCTGACGGAGCCTACGAGCAGTACTTC.

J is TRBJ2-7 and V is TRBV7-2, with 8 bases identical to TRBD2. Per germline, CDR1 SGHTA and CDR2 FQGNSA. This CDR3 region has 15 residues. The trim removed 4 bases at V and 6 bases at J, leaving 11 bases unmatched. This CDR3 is CASSSSGTSSSEQYF. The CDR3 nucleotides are TGTGCCAGCAGCTCCTCCGGGACTAGTAGCTCCGAGCAGTACTTC.

CDR3 nucleotide sequence: TGTGCCAGCAGCCCTCAAGCGGAGAAATTCTACAATGAGCAGTTCTTC. It codes for CASSPQAEKFYNEQFF. The rearrangement joins TRBV7-2 to TRBJ2-1; D is possibly TRBD2 (5 bases). CDR1 is SGHTA and CDR2 is FQGNSA in the germline V gene. The V end lost 5 bases, the J end lost 3 bases, and 17 bases lay between the germline ends. This CDR3 region has 16 residues.

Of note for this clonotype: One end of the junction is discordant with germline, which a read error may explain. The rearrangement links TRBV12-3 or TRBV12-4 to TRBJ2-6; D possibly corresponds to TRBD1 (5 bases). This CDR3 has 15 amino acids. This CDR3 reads CASSPVRPGANVQTF. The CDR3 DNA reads TGTGCCAGCAGTCCCGTCCGCCCTGGGGCCAACGTCCAGACCTTC.

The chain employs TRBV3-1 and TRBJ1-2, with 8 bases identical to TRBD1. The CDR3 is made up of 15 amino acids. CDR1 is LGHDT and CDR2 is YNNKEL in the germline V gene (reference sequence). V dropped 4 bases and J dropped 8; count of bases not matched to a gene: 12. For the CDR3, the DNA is TGTGCCAGCAGCCCCAGGGACAGGTCCTTTAGAGGCTACACCTTC. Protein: CASSPRDRSFRGYTF.

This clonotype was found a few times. The CDR3 region is CASSAVGQRFYEQYF. The DNA of the CDR3 is TGTGCCAGCAGCGCGGTCGGACAGCGATTCTACGAGCAGTACTTC. The chain links TRBV28 to TRBJ2-7; TRBD1 is a possible D gene (6 bases). Germline loops: CDR1 MDHEN, CDR2 SYDVKM. This CDR3 is 15 amino acids long. V was cut by 6 bases and J by 3 bases, with 18 bases left in between.

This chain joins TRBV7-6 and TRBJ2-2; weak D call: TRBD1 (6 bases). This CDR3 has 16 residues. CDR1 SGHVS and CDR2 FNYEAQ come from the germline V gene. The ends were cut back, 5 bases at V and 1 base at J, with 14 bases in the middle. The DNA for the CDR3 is TGTGCCAGCAGCAGAAGAGACAGGCTGAACACCGGGGAGCTGTTTTTT. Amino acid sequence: CASSRRDRLNTGELFF.

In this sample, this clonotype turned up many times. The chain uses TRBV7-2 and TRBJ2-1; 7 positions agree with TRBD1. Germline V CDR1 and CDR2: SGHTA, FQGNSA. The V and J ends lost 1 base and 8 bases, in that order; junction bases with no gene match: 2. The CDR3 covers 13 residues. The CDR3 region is CASSLDRGDEQFF. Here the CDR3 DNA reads TGTGCCAGCAGCTTAGACAGGGGAGATGAGCAGTTCTTC.